The source of this T cell receptor (beta chain) is a study of blood T cell repertoires in COVID-19. The overall study: Italy, Spain and the United States were the sources of the convalescent and acute COVID-19 samples. Sources were T cells, B-cell-depleted T cells, or PBMCs; the material itself was cDNA or gDNA.

Trimming left V 3 bases short and J 1 base short, with 6 bases between. Germline CDR1 reads SGHTA; CDR2 reads FQGNSA. CDR3 length: 13 amino acids. Original processing notes: Scientists estimated how many nucleated cells there were by amplifying reference gene primers. TCRdb's table, derived via immunoSEQ multiplex PCR, lists solely in-frame clones and lacks some. The V and J calls and clone size were taken over from that table, and D and trimming were inferred from the DNA. Of around 280,000 clones listed, approximately 86% are singletons. Details on this clone: Other nucleotide sequences from this sample produce the same CDR3.

The receptor's source is a woman aged 25 to 39 who had recovered from COVID-19. The chain carries TRBV7-2 and TRBJ1-1; D not resolved. Sequenced material: peripheral blood. DNA of the CDR3: TGTGCCAGCAGCTTCGGCGGGAACACTGAAGCTTTCTTT. Protein: CASSFGGNTEAFF.